Listed below are T cell receptor beta chains from one sample, sequenced in a study of PD-1 blockade in mismatch repair-deficient tumors. Clones were sequenced by immunoSEQ multiplex PCR, and TCRdb holds only the in-frame ones, with some missing. The sample consists of roughly 120,000 clones, more than 60% of them appearing once. Sequences were derived from peripheral blood, sampled approximately 14 months after starting pembrolizumab. Every receptor here comes from an adult with mismatch repair-deficient cancer. Both conserved end residues are part of each CDR3. The D gene is left open where the match is weak. Not every row has a clone size; where given, it reads once, few, many or a size class.

cdr3_aa	cdr3_nt	j_call	cdr3_length	d_call	v_call	clone_size
CASSSEGKGEQYF	TGTGCCAGCAGTTCGGAGGGGAAAGGCGAGCAGTACTTC	TRBJ2-7	13	NA	TRBV7-9	NA
CASSRQFSGNTIYF	TGTGCCAGCAGCCGACAATTCTCTGGAAACACCATATATTTT	TRBJ1-3	14	NA	TRBV6-5	NA
CASSSFAGGTGELFF	TGTGCCAGCAGCTCTTTCGCAGGGGGTACCGGGGAGCTGTTTTTT	TRBJ2-2	15	TRBD1	TRBV7-9	NA
CASSLAGANTGELFF	TGTGCCAGCAGCCTAGCGGGAGCGAACACCGGGGAGCTGTTTTTT	TRBJ2-2	15	TRBD2	TRBV14	NA
CASSGFTVWEQYF	TGTGCCAGCAGTGGCTTCACGGTTTGGGAGCAGTACTTC	TRBJ2-7	13	NA	TRBV25-1	NA
CASSQVLGSYEQYF	TGCGCCAGCAGCCAAGTACTCGGCTCCTACGAGCAGTACTTC	TRBJ2-7	14	NA	TRBV4-3	NA
CASSFGPGDGYTF	TGTGCCAGCAGTTTTGGGCCAGGGGACGGCTACACCTTC	TRBJ1-2	13	NA	TRBV27	once
CASSLVGGHNEQFF	TGTGCCAGCAGCCTGGTGGGAGGCCACAATGAGCAGTTCTTC	TRBJ2-1	14	NA	TRBV5-6	NA
CASTKTTANYGYTF	TGTGCCAGCACCAAGACGACAGCTAACTATGGCTACACCTTC	TRBJ1-2	14	NA	TRBV6-5	NA
CASRFISSTDTQYF	TGTGCCAGCCGATTTATTTCAAGCACAGATACGCAGTATTTT	TRBJ2-3	14	NA	TRBV6-5	NA
CASSPVLGGGAYEQYF	TGTGCCAGCAGCCCTGTGTTGGGAGGAGGGGCCTACGAGCAGTACTTC	TRBJ2-7	16	NA	TRBV6-6	NA
CSATSDSSYEQYF	TGCAGCGCCACTAGCGATAGCTCCTACGAGCAGTACTTC	TRBJ2-7	13	TRBD2	TRBV29-1	NA
CASSPGQASNTGELFF	TGTGCCAGCTCACCTGGACAGGCCTCGAACACCGGGGAGCTGTTTTTT	TRBJ2-2	16	TRBD1	TRBV18	NA
CAWTPGQGSNEQFF	TGTGCCTGGACCCCGGGACAGGGGAGCAATGAGCAGTTCTTC	TRBJ2-1	14	TRBD1	TRBV30	NA
CASSWNRQGSETQYF	TGTGCCAGCAGCTGGAACAGGCAGGGGAGTGAGACCCAGTACTTC	TRBJ2-5	15	NA	TRBV7-6	NA
CASSSPILLAGGINEQFF	TGTGCCAGCAGTTCCCCGATCCTCCTAGCGGGGGGGATCAATGAGCAGTTCTTC	TRBJ2-1	18	TRBD2	TRBV7-6	once
CASQAGGDTQYF	TGTGCCAGCCAGGCAGGCGGGGATACGCAGTATTTT	TRBJ2-3	12	NA	TRBV25-1	once
CASRTDRGVDTQYF	TGTGCCAGCAGGACGGACAGGGGCGTAGATACGCAGTATTTT	TRBJ2-3	14	TRBD1	TRBV6-6	NA
CASSLQTGNTEAFF	TGCGCCAGCAGCTTACAAACAGGGAACACTGAAGCTTTCTTT	TRBJ1-1	14	NA	TRBV5-1	NA
CASRIDSNTGELFF	TGTGCCAGCAGGATAGACAGTAACACCGGGGAGCTGTTTTTT	TRBJ2-2	14	NA	TRBV6-1	once
CASSLARRNEKLFF	TGTGCCAGCAGCTTGGCCCGCAGAAATGAAAAACTGTTTTTT	TRBJ1-4	14	NA	TRBV5-6	NA
CASSYSEATNEKLFF	TGTGCCAGCAGTTACTCAGAGGCAACTAATGAAAAACTGTTTTTT	TRBJ1-4	15	NA	TRBV6-5	NA
CASSLSGDEQFF	TGTGCCAGCAGCTTAAGTGGCGATGAGCAGTTCTTC	TRBJ2-1	12	NA	TRBV7-9	NA
CASSSSGQGFNEQFF	TGTGCCAGCAGCTCCTCGGGACAGGGGTTCAATGAGCAGTTCTTC	TRBJ2-1	15	TRBD1	TRBV11-2	once
CASSLGGQRARGEQYF	TGTGCCAGCAGCTTAGGGGGACAGAGGGCGAGAGGCGAGCAGTACTTC	TRBJ2-7	16	TRBD1	TRBV7-2	once
CASSFGGGQTYEQYF	TGTGCCAGCAGCTTTGGGGGAGGTCAAACCTACGAGCAGTACTTC	TRBJ2-7	15	NA	TRBV7-9	many
CASSRDSNTEAFF	TGCGCCAGCAGCCGGGACAGCAACACTGAAGCTTTCTTT	TRBJ1-1	13	TRBD1	TRBV5-1	NA
CASSGSGRANTGELFF	TGTGCCAGCTCCGGTAGCGGGAGAGCGAACACCGGGGAGCTGTTTTTT	TRBJ2-2	16	TRBD2	TRBV27	NA
CASNAWGTQGGYTF	TGCGCCAGCAACGCGTGGGGCACGCAGGGAGGCTACACCTTC	TRBJ1-2	14	NA	TRBV5-1	NA
CASSSPHVAGKETQYF	TGTGCCAGCAGCTCCCCCCATGTGGCTGGTAAAGAGACCCAGTACTTC	TRBJ2-5	16	NA	TRBV9	NA
CASSLTPNYEQYF	TGTGCCAGCAGCTTGACCCCAAACTACGAGCAGTACTTC	TRBJ2-7	13	NA	TRBV7-2	NA
CASSSWGLYGKDTQYF	TGTGCCAGCAGCTCCTGGGGACTGTATGGGAAAGATACGCAGTATTTT	TRBJ2-3	16	NA	TRBV5-4	NA
CASSEALGGLAGLRETQYF	TGTGCCAGCAGTGAAGCCCTAGGAGGACTAGCGGGACTTCGTGAGACCCAGTACTTC	TRBJ2-5	19	TRBD2	TRBV6-1	few
CASSIQGNYGYTF	TGCGCCAGCAGCATACAGGGGAACTATGGCTACACCTTC	TRBJ1-2	13	TRBD1	TRBV5-1	few
CASSSRLAGTYEQYF	TGTGCCAGCAGCTCCAGACTAGCGGGAACCTACGAGCAGTACTTC	TRBJ2-7	15	TRBD2	TRBV13	few
CASYHAPGQTNRGEKLFF	TGTGCCAGCTATCATGCTCCGGGACAGACTAATCGGGGTGAAAAACTGTTTTTT	TRBJ1-4	18	TRBD1	TRBV2	NA
CASTGAGFYGYTF	TGTGCCAGCACAGGGGCCGGTTTCTATGGCTACACCTTC	TRBJ1-2	13	NA	TRBV28	NA
CASTITNTGELFF	TGTGCCAGCACGATTACGAACACCGGGGAGCTGTTTTTT	TRBJ2-2	13	NA	TRBV2	NA
CASSIRTSTNEKLFF	TGTGCCAGCAGTATACGGACGTCAACTAATGAAAAACTGTTTTTT	TRBJ1-4	15	NA	TRBV27	NA
CASSARTGAHSGNTIYF	TGTGCCAGCAGCGCCCGGACAGGAGCCCACTCTGGAAACACCATATATTTT	TRBJ1-3	17	TRBD1	TRBV7-9	NA
CASSPLATPGETQYF	TGTGCCAGCTCACCCCTGGCGACCCCCGGAGAGACCCAGTACTTC	TRBJ2-5	15	NA	TRBV18	NA